This TCR beta chain comes out of a study of shared clonotypes between healthy human individuals. For this clone: Its target is unknown.

The CDR3 has 13 amino acids. Germline V gene lookup returns CDR1 MGHDK and CDR2 SYGVNS. Trimming stripped 3 bases from V and 11 bases from J, with 16 bases between. Study-level findings and limits: Memory subsets generally showed smaller estimated richness than naive subsets did.

Donation came from healthy HIV-negative adults that had no recent acute infections or vaccinations. TCRdb keeps only in-frame clones here, not all; method: immunoSEQ multiplex PCR. Counted here are about 670,000 clones, around 72% occurring once; the ten biggest clones make up around 2%. This clonotype originated in a woman between 25 and 40 years old in good health. Specimen: memory CD4+ T cells sorted from blood. Subset denoted: CD45RA-negative fraction. The rearrangement links TRBV25-1 to TRBJ1-1; D call uncertain. The CDR3: CASSDPSLARAFF. The CDR3 nucleotides read TGTGCCAGCAGTGACCCTTCCCTCGCGAGGGCTTTCTTT.